The rows below give T cell receptor beta chains drawn from one sample of a study of cytomegalovirus exposure and HLA in healthy donors. Assay: immunoSEQ multiplex PCR; the TCRdb copy retains only in-frame clones and omits some. This repertoire shows about 160,000 clones, roughly 90% found once; its top ten account for roughly 1.8%. Material: PBMCs. The receptor set was obtained from a young woman in good health and CMV-seronegative. The CDR3 runs from the conserved cysteine through the conserved F or W. A D gene is named only where the DNA matches it firmly. The size field is filled for only some rows; it gives once, few, many or a size class.

TRBV15	.	TRBJ1-2	once	CATSRGGSYGYTF	TGTGCCACCAGCAGAGGAGGGAGCTATGGCTACACCTTC
TRBV27	TRBD2	TRBJ2-7	once	CASSTYRLAGSYEQYF	TGTGCCAGCAGCACCTATAGACTAGCGGGGTCCTACGAGCAGTACTTC
TRBV6-6	.	TRBJ1-5	.	CASLVGGYSNQPQHF	TGTGCCAGCCTAGTAGGGGGTTATAGCAATCAGCCCCAGCATTTT
TRBV7-9	.	TRBJ2-1	once	CASSQQGSSYNEQFF	TGTGCCAGCAGTCAACAGGGAAGCTCCTACAATGAGCAGTTCTTC
TRBV11-2	.	TRBJ1-6	.	CASSSRSPLHF	TGTGCCAGCAGCTCGCGTTCACCCCTCCACTTT
TRBV19	.	TRBJ2-7	.	CASSIGGQSYEQYF	TGTGCCAGTAGTATCGGCGGTCAGTCCTACGAGCAGTACTTC
TRBV5-1	TRBD2	TRBJ2-1	once	CASSKPGTSGGQGQFF	TGCGCCAGCAGCAAACCCGGGACTAGCGGGGGTCAGGGGCAGTTCTTC
TRBV6-5	.	TRBJ1-4	.	CASSYSLEGEKLFF	TGTGCCAGCAGTTACTCGTTGGAGGGCGAAAAACTGTTTTTT
TRBV27	.	TRBJ2-2	.	CASSPPRGGGELFF	TGTGCCAGCAGTCCCCCTCGGGGTGGCGGGGAGCTGTTTTTT
TRBV6-1	.	TRBJ1-5	.	CASSGGDPRPQHF	TGTGCCAGCAGTGGGGGGGACCCTCGGCCCCAGCATTTT
TRBV27	.	TRBJ1-1	.	CASMGLFLNTEAFF	TGTGCCAGCATGGGACTCTTTCTGAACACTGAAGCTTTCTTT
TRBV28	.	TRBJ2-3	once	CASSPVSTDTQYF	TGTGCCAGCAGTCCCGTCAGCACAGATACGCAGTATTTT
TRBV4-1	TRBD2	TRBJ2-7	.	CASSRAVVYSGRVYEQYF	TGCGCCAGCAGCCGAGCGGTCGTCTATAGCGGGAGGGTCTACGAGCAGTACTTC
TRBV19	.	TRBJ1-2	.	CASSPNSVGYTF	TGTGCCAGTAGTCCAAACTCGGTGGGCTACACCTTC
TRBV5-4	.	TRBJ2-1	few	CASSLSPDEQFF	TGTGCCAGCAGCTTGAGCCCGGATGAGCAGTTCTTC
TRBV28	.	TRBJ1-1	.	CASSTGVTAFF	TGTGCCAGCAGTACCGGGGTGACAGCTTTCTTT